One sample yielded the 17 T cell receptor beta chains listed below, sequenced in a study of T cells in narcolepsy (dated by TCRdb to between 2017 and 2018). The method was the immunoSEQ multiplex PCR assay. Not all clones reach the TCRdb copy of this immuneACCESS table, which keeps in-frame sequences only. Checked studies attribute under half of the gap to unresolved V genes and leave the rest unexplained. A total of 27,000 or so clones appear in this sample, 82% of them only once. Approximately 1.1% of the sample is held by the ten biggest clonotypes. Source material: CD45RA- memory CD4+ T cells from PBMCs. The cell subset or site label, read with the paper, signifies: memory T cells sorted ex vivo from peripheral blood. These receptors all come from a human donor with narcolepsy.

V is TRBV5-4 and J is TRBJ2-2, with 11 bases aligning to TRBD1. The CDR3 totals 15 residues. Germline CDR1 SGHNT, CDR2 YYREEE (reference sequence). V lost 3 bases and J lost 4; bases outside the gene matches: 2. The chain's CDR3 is CASSSGQGVTGELFF. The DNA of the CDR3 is TGTGCCAGCAGCTCGGGACAGGGGGTCACCGGGGAGCTGTTTTTT.

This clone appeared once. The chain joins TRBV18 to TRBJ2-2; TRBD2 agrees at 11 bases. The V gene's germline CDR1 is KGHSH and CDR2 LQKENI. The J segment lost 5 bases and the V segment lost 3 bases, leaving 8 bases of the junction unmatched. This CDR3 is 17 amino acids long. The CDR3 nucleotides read TGTGCCAGCTCACCTCTAGCGGGAGGCGTACGGACCGGGGAGCTGTTTTTT. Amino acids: CASSPLAGGVRTGELFF.

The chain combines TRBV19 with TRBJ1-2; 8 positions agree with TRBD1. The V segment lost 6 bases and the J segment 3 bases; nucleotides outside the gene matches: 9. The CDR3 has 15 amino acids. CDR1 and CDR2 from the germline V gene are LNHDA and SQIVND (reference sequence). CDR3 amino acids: CASRQQGARDYGYTF. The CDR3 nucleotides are TGTGCCAGTAGGCAGCAGGGGGCACGTGACTATGGCTACACCTTC.

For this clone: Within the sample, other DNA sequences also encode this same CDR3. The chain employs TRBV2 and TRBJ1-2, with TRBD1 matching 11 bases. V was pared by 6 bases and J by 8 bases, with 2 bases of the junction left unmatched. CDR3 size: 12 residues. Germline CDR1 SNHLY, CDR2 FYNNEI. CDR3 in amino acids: CASRGTGGGYTF. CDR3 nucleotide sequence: TGTGCCAGCAGAGGGACAGGGGGAGGCTACACCTTC.

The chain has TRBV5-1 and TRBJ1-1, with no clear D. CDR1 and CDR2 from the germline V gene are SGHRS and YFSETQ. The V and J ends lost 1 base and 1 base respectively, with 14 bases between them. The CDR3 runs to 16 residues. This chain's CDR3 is CASSLFGSARNTEAFF. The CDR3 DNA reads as TGCGCCAGCAGCTTGTTTGGGAGCGCCAGGAACACTGAAGCTTTCTTT.

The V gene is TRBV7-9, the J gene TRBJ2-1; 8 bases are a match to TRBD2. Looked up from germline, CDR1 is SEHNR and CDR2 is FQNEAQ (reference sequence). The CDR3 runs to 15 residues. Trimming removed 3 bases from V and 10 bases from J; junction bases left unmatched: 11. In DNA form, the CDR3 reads TGTGCCAGCAGCTTGATGCACGGGGGGGCGGCCGAGCAGTTCTTC. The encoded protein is CASSLMHGGAAEQFF.

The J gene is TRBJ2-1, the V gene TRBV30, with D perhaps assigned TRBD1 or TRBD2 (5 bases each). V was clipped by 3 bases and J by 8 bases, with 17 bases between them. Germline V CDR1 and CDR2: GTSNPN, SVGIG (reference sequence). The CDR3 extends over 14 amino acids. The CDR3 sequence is CAWRGDRQFDEQFF. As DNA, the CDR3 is TGTGCCTGGAGGGGAGATCGACAGTTCGATGAGCAGTTCTTC.

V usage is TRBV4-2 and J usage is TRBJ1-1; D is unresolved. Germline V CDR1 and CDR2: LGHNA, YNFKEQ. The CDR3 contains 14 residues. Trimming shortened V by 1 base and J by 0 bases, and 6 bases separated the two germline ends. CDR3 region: CASSQGRMNTEAFF. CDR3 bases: TGTGCCAGCAGCCAAGGGCGGATGAACACTGAAGCTTTCTTT.

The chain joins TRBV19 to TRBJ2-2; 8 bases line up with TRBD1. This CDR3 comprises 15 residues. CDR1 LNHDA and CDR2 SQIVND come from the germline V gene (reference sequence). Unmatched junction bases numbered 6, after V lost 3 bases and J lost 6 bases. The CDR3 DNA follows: TGTGCCAGTAGTATCTTGGGACAGGTGCCCGGGGAGCTGTTTTTT. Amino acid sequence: CASSILGQVPGELFF.

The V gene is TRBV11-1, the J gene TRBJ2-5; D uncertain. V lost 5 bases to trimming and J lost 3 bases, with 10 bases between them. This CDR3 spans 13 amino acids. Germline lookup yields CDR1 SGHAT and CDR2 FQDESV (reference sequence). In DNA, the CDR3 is TGTGCCAGCAGCCAACCGCGAGAAGAGACCCAGTACTTC. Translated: CASSQPREETQYF. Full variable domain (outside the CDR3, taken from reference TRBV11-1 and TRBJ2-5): EAEVAQSPRYKITEKSQAVAFWCDPISGHATLYWYRQILGQGPELLVQFQDESVVDDSQLPKDRFSAERLKGVDSTLKIQPAELGDSAMYLCASSQPREETQYFGPGTRLLVL.

The CDR3 spells CASSLEYEQYF. For the CDR3, the DNA is TGTGCCAGCAGCTTAGAATACGAGCAGTACTTC. The rearrangement uses TRBV7-8 and TRBJ2-7; D remains unclear. V was clipped by 1 base and J by 4 bases, with 2 bases between them. Per germline, CDR1 SGHVS and CDR2 FQNEAQ. CDR3 length: 11 amino acids.

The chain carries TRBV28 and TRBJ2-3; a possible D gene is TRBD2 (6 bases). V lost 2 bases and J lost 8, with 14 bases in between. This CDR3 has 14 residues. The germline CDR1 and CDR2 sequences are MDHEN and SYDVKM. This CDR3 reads CASSLGQRLGTQYF. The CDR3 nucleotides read TGTGCCAGCAGTTTAGGGCAGAGACTAGGTACGCAGTATTTT.

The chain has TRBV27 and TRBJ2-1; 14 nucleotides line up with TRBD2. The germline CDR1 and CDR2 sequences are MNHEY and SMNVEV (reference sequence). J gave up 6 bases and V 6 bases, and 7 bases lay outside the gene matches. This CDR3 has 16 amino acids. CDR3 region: CASSPGTSGSFNEQFF. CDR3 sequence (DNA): TGTGCCAGCAGCCCCGGGACTAGCGGGAGTTTCAATGAGCAGTTCTTC.

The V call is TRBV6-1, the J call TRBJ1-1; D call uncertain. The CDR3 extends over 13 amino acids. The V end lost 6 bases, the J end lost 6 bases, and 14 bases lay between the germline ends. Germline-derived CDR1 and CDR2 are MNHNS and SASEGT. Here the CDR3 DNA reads TGTGCCAGCAGGGTCGGGTCGGTTCCTGAAGCTTTCTTT. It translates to CASRVGSVPEAFF.

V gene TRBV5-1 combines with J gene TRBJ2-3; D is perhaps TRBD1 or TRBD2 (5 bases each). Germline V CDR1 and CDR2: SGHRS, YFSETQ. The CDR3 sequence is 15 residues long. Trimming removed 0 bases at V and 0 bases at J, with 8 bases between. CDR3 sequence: CASSLEGRSTDTQYF. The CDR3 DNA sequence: TGCGCCAGCAGCTTGGAGGGACGGAGCACAGATACGCAGTATTTT.

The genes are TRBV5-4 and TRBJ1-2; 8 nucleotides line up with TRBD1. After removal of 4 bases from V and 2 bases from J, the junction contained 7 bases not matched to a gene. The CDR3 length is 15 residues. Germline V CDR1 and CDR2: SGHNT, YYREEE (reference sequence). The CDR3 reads CASSRPGQDNYGYTF. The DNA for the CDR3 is TGTGCCAGCAGCAGACCGGGACAGGACAACTATGGCTACACCTTC.

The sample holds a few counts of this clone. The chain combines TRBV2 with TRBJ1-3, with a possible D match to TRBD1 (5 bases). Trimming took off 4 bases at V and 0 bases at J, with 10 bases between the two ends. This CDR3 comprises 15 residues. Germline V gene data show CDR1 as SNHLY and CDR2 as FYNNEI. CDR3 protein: CASSAGRDSGNTIYF. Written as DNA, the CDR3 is TGTGCCAGCAGTGCCGGCAGGGACTCTGGAAACACCATATATTTT.